This T cell receptor beta chain was sequenced for a study of radiotherapy plus CTLA-4 blockade in lung cancer. This clone was seen once. The antigen is not known. Findings and limits, study-wide: Among reported predictors of response, early blood T cell clone dynamics with interferon-beta performed best. Radiotherapy was combined with ipilimumab, and tumor-derived TCR clones then expanded in blood.

Trimming cost V 6 bases and J 0 bases, with 3 bases left between them. The CDR3 has 12 residues. CDR1 and CDR2 from the germline V gene are SGHAT and FQNNGV. Here immunoSEQ multiplex PCR was the method, and the copy in TCRdb shows in-frame clones only, minus some. The data contain about 87,000 clones, about 88% of them singletons. Alongside CTLA-4 blockade with ipilimumab, patients with chemo-refractory metastatic non-small-cell lung cancer received focal radiation. This clonotype was sampled from a human donor with non-small cell lung cancer that progressed on radiotherapy plus ipilimumab. Sequenced here: peripheral blood, sampled from a patient treated with radiotherapy plus ipilimumab. The chain combines TRBV11-2 with TRBJ1-3, with unresolved D. The CDR3 bases are TGTGCCAGCAGGAGCTCTGGAAACACCATATATTTT. It yields the protein CASRSSGNTIYF.